The rows below give T cell receptor beta chains drawn from one sample of a study of cytomegalovirus exposure and HLA in healthy donors. The data were produced by immunoSEQ multiplex PCR, yet TCRdb's version contains in-frame clones alone and is incomplete. The sample includes roughly 100,000 clones, about 80% of them seen just once. The sample taken for sequencing was PBMCs. The receptors were sampled from a man between 25 and 39 years old in good health and CMV-seropositive. CDR3s include the opening cysteine and the closing phenylalanine or tryptophan. The D gene is left open where the match is weak. The listing skips clone size in some rows; elsewhere it reads once, few, many or a size class.

clone size,V gene,D gene,J gene,CDR3 DNA,CDR3 protein
-,TRBV19,-,TRBJ1-1,TGTGCCAGTATGGTGGGGCGAAACACTGAAGCTTTCTTT,CASMVGRNTEAFF
-,TRBV27,TRBD2,TRBJ2-5,TGTGCCAGCAGTTTAGGAGGACTAGTATCCGAGACCCAGTACTTC,CASSLGGLVSETQYF
few,TRBV6-5,TRBD1,TRBJ1-1,TGTGCCAGCTCGGGACAGAGATTTATGAACACTGAAGCTTTCTTT,CASSGQRFMNTEAFF
-,TRBV30,TRBD1,TRBJ1-5,TGTGCCTGGAGCGGCAGGGGGCTATACAATCAGCCCCAGCATTTT,CAWSGRGLYNQPQHF
-,TRBV6-5,-,TRBJ1-2,TGTGCCAGCAGTCACCACAGGGATGGCTACACCTTC,CASSHHRDGYTF
few,TRBV18,TRBD1,TRBJ1-5,TGTGCCAGCTCAACTGACAGGGGACAGCCCCAGCATTTT,CASSTDRGQPQHF
-,TRBV6-6,-,TRBJ1-4,TGTGCCAGCCGCAGGGGAACTAATGAAAAACTGTTTTTT,CASRRGTNEKLFF
-,TRBV7-9,-,TRBJ1-1,TGTGCCAGCAGCTTAGGACGGCAACTAGGTGAAGCTTTCTTT,CASSLGRQLGEAFF
-,TRBV6-1,-,TRBJ1-2,TGTGCCAGCAGGGGGGCAGGGATTGGTGGCTACACCTTC,CASRGAGIGGYTF
-,TRBV2,-,TRBJ1-6,TGTGCCAGCAGATTCGACAGCCTCCATAATTCACCCCTCCACTTT,CASRFDSLHNSPLHF
-,TRBV4-1,-,TRBJ2-5,TGCGCCAGCAGCCAAGATCGGAAAGGGGCCTTTGTGGAGACCCAGTACTTC,CASSQDRKGAFVETQYF
-,TRBV7-3,-,TRBJ1-1,TGTGCCAGCAGCTTAAGTCCCTATCGTACAGGGCGCACTGAAGCTTTCTTT,CASSLSPYRTGRTEAFF
-,TRBV5-1,TRBD1,TRBJ2-1,TGCGCCAGCAGCCCTAAGTGGGACAGGGGATACAATGAGCAGTTCTTC,CASSPKWDRGYNEQFF
-,TRBV29-1,TRBD2,TRBJ2-1,TGCAGCGCCGCGGGAGGGCCCGATGAGCAGTTCTTC,CSAAGGPDEQFF
-,TRBV6-5,-,TRBJ1-1,TGTGCCAGCGGGGAGACGGTGAACACTGAAGCTTTCTTT,CASGETVNTEAFF
-,TRBV28,-,TRBJ1-2,TGTGCCAGCAGTTTAGGTGCGGGCAACTATGGCTACACCTTC,CASSLGAGNYGYTF
once,TRBV2,TRBD1,TRBJ1-5,TGTGCCAGCAGGTGGGGACAGGTCAATCAGCCCCAGCATTTT,CASRWGQVNQPQHF
-,TRBV7-9,-,TRBJ1-5,TGTGCCACCATGCCTGATGGCAGCAATCAGCCCCAGCATTTT,CATMPDGSNQPQHF
-,TRBV19,TRBD1,TRBJ1-4,TGTGCCAGTAATACGGCCGGGACAGGGCGCGAAAAACTGTTTTTT,CASNTAGTGREKLFF
-,TRBV11-1,-,TRBJ2-7,TGTGCCAGCAGCTTAGCGCTCGGACAAACCTACGAGCAGTACTTC,CASSLALGQTYEQYF
-,TRBV10-1,-,TRBJ1-5,TGCGCCAGCAGTGAGTGGGCAGATGGCAATCAGCCCCAGCATTTT,CASSEWADGNQPQHF
-,TRBV28,-,TRBJ2-7,TGTGCCAGCAGTTTAACGGGCAGGACTAAGGAGCACTTC,CASSLTGRTKEHF
-,TRBV13,TRBD1,TRBJ2-5,TGTGCCAGCAGCTCGGACTCGACAGGGGGTCATGAGACCCAGTACTTC,CASSSDSTGGHETQYF
-,TRBV5-6,TRBD2,TRBJ2-5,TGTGCCAGCGGCTCCCCTAGCGGGAGTATAGGTCAAGAGACCCAGTACTTC,CASGSPSGSIGQETQYF
-,TRBV5-6,-,TRBJ1-6,TGTGCCAGCAGCTTCATAAGGGGGAATTCACCCCTCCACTTT,CASSFIRGNSPLHF
-,TRBV11-2,-,TRBJ1-1,TGTGCCAGCAGCTTAGTCGGACAGAACACTGAAGCTTTCTTT,CASSLVGQNTEAFF
few,TRBV2,TRBD2,TRBJ2-2,TGTGCCAGCTTAGGGCTAGCGGCGAACACCGGGGAGCTGTTTTTT,CASLGLAANTGELFF
-,TRBV19,TRBD2,TRBJ2-2,TGTGCCAGTAGTCGATCCGGGACTAGCGGGGGGATAACCGGGGAGCTGTTTTTT,CASSRSGTSGGITGELFF